The 7 T cell receptor beta chains below were found in one sample sequenced in a study of blood T cell repertoires in COVID-19. TCRdb's table, derived via immunoSEQ multiplex PCR, lists solely in-frame clones and lacks some. The sample lists about 270,000 clones; around 85% were seen once. Sequencing was done on a sample of peripheral blood. These receptors all stem from a young woman with COVID-19, enrolled during active disease.

The J gene is TRBJ2-3, the V gene TRBV7-2; D gene uncertain. V lost 0 bases and J 0 bases, leaving 10 bases between the germline ends. The germline CDR1 and CDR2 sequences are SGHTA and FQGNSA. This CDR3 comprises 16 residues. CDR3: CASSLARTGSTDTQYF. CDR3 nucleotides: TGTGCCAGCAGCTTAGCGCGTACCGGTAGCACAGATACGCAGTATTTT.

The chain combines TRBV27 with TRBJ2-5, with 7 nucleotides matching TRBD1. Germline CDR1 and CDR2: MNHEY and SMNVEV (reference sequence). The trim removed 4 bases at V and 0 bases at J, leaving 5 bases unmatched. This CDR3 region has 15 residues. The CDR3 DNA reads TGTGCCAGCAGTTCTCACGGGACAGACCAAGAGACCCAGTACTTC. It translates to CASSSHGTDQETQYF.

V and J are TRBV9 and TRBJ1-1; no definite D call. This CDR3 region has 14 residues. CDR1 SGDLS and CDR2 YYNGEE come from the germline V gene. The ends were cut back, 3 bases at V and 4 bases at J, with 13 bases in the middle. CDR3 bases: TGTGCCAGCAGCGGGGCGTGGGAGGGCACTGAAGCTTTCTTT. As protein: CASSGAWEGTEAFF.

This chain joins TRBV2 and TRBJ2-3; weak D call: TRBD2 (6 bases). The CDR3 is 16 amino acids. Germline lookup yields CDR1 SNHLY and CDR2 FYNNEI. Trimming removed 7 bases from V and 0 bases from J, with 17 bases in between. DNA for the CDR3: TGTGCCAGCACCCTCGAGCCGGGGGACAGCACAGATACGCAGTATTTT. The encoded protein is CASTLEPGDSTDTQYF.

This clone was observed a single time. V and J are TRBV12-3 or TRBV12-4 and TRBJ1-1; D uncertain. Trimming took 8 bases from V and 1 from J, leaving 11 bases between them. The CDR3 is 13 amino acids. CDR3 coding DNA: TGTGCCAGCCTTTCAGGCCAGAACACTGAAGCTTTCTTT. Translating gives CASLSGQNTEAFF.

The chain links TRBV30 to TRBJ1-2; tentatively, D is TRBD1 (6 bases). This CDR3 region has 13 residues. V was shortened by 1 base and J by 7 bases, with 13 bases between the two germline ends. Germline CDR1 reads GTSNPN; CDR2 reads SVGIG (reference sequence). The CDR3 protein is CAWSGMKDSGYTF. The CDR3 DNA reads TGTGCCTGGAGTGGGATGAAGGACAGTGGCTACACCTTC.

The rearrangement links TRBV18 to TRBJ1-5; D remains ambiguous. V was shortened by 0 bases and J by 2 bases, with 8 bases between the two germline ends. The CDR3 length is 15 residues. The V gene's germline CDR1 is KGHSH and CDR2 LQKENI. CDR3 residues: CASSPPDGGNQPQHF. CDR3 nucleotides: TGTGCCAGCTCACCACCGGATGGAGGCAATCAGCCCCAGCATTTT.